These 14 T cell receptor beta chains share one sample of origin, sequenced in a study of cytomegalovirus exposure and HLA in healthy donors. In the PCR, 60 Vbeta and 13 Jbeta primers were used. The assay was immunoSEQ multiplex PCR, and TCRdb's table has in-frame clones only and misses some. The data show about 89,000 clones, with approximately 72% seen just once and roughly a tenth held by the top ten. Input material: PBMCs. These receptors were taken from a man aged 25 to 40 in good health and CMV-seropositive.

The chain has TRBV7-9 and TRBJ2-1, with TRBD1 matching over 8 bases. Trimming at V came to 6 bases and at J to 3 bases, leaving 7 bases not matched to a gene. The length of the CDR3 is 15 residues. From germline, CDR1 is SEHNR and CDR2 FQNEAQ (reference sequence). The chain's CDR3 is CASSPGTGDYNEQFF. In DNA form, the CDR3 reads TGTGCCAGCAGTCCCGGGACAGGAGACTACAATGAGCAGTTCTTC.

The gene calls are TRBV2 and TRBJ1-1, with D tentatively TRBD1 (5 bases). There are 13 residues in the CDR3. Trimming took 5 bases from V and 7 from J, leaving 14 bases between them. CDR1 and CDR2 from the germline V gene are SNHLY and FYNNEI. For the CDR3, the DNA is TGTGCCAGCAGTCTGACCGTTCAGGGTGAAGCTTTCTTT. Amino acids: CASSLTVQGEAFF. The entire variable domain, with the rest obtained from reference TRBV2 and TRBJ1-1, is as follows: EPEVTQTPSHQVTQMGQEVILRCVPISNHLYFYWYRQILGQKVEFLVSFYNNEISEKSEIFDDQFSVERPDGSNFTLKIRSTKLEDSAMYFCASSLTVQGEAFFGQGTRLTVV.

The chain has TRBV5-4 and TRBJ2-7; TRBD1 is a possible D gene (7 bases). Germline lookup yields CDR1 SGHNT and CDR2 YYREEE (reference sequence). The CDR3 extends over 15 amino acids. The V end lost 2 bases, the J end lost 0 bases, and 12 bases lay between the germline ends. Here the CDR3 DNA reads TGTGCCAGCAGCTTTCAGGGGGGAAGCTCCTACGAGCAGTACTTC. Protein: CASSFQGGSSYEQYF.

The chain is built from TRBV20-1 and TRBJ1-1, with a weak D call TRBD1 (5 bases). Looked up from germline, CDR1 is DFQATT and CDR2 is SNEGSKA (reference sequence). Trimming took 7 bases from V and 0 from J, leaving 6 bases between them. The CDR3 has 11 amino acids. The chain's CDR3 is CSVTVNTEAFF. CDR3 DNA sequence: TGCAGTGTGACAGTGAACACTGAAGCTTTCTTT.

J is TRBJ1-2 and V is TRBV19; 7 bases agree with TRBD1. Germline V CDR1 and CDR2: LNHDA, SQIVND (reference sequence). After removal of 5 bases from V and 6 bases from J, the junction contained 6 bases not matched to a gene. The CDR3 runs to 13 residues. CDR3 protein: CASSLHGTDGYTF. The CDR3 DNA is TGTGCCAGTAGTCTCCACGGGACAGATGGCTACACCTTC.

In regard to this clone: At one boundary the junction diverges from the germline segment, which might be a read error. V is TRBV7-9 and J is TRBJ2-5, with TRBD2 matching over 15 bases. The CDR3 sequence is 17 residues long. Germline V gives CDR1 SEHNR, CDR2 FQNEAQ (reference sequence). The CDR3 sequence is CSSSPGLAGGYQETQYF. Written as DNA, the CDR3 is TGTTCCAGCAGCCCTGGACTAGCGGGGGGGTACCAAGAGACCCAGTACTTC. The complete variable domain, with remaining parts taken from reference TRBV7-9 and TRBJ2-5, reads DTGVSQNPRHKITKRGQNVTFRCDPISEHNRLYWYRQTLGQGPEFLTYFQNEAQLEKSRLLSDRFSAERPKGSFSTLEIQRTEQGDSAMYLCSSSPGLAGGYQETQYFGPGTRLLVL.

The V and J genes are TRBV19 and TRBJ1-6; the D is unclear. The CDR3 extends over 16 amino acids. V was cut by 1 base and J by 10 bases, with 17 bases left in between. Per germline, CDR1 LNHDA and CDR2 SQIVND (reference sequence). CDR3 bases: TGTGCCAGTAGTATAGGGGTGGGCCGCCTGGGCTCACCCCTCCACTTT. Translation: CASSIGVGRLGSPLHF.

In this sample, this clone turned up a few times. Other DNA sequences in this specimen translate into the identical CDR3. The genes are TRBV19 and TRBJ1-1; D is undetermined. The CDR3 loop spans 13 amino acids. V lost 3 bases and J lost 1, with 6 bases in between. Per the germline V gene, CDR1 is LNHDA and CDR2 is SQIVND (reference sequence). For the CDR3, the DNA is TGTGCCAGTAGTATCGGCGGGAACACTGAAGCTTTCTTT. Translated: CASSIGGNTEAFF.

The J gene is TRBJ2-7, the V gene TRBV6-5, with 10 bases aligning to TRBD2. Germline V gives CDR1 MNHEY, CDR2 SVGAGI. The length of the CDR3 is 15 residues. V trimming: 0 bases; J trimming: 1 base; junction bases outside the gene matches: 0. As DNA, the CDR3 is TGTGCCAGCAGTTACTCGGGACTAGCGTCCTACGAGCAGTACTTC. Encoded protein: CASSYSGLASYEQYF.

The rearrangement joins TRBV9 to TRBJ1-2; D perhaps matches TRBD1 (6 bases). The CDR3 consists of 16 residues. The ends were cut back, 3 bases at V and 2 bases at J, with 17 bases in the middle. Per germline, CDR1 SGDLS and CDR2 YYNGEE. This CDR3 is CASSGPRQASNYGYTF. In DNA, the CDR3 is TGTGCCAGCAGCGGACCCCGACAGGCGTCGAACTATGGCTACACCTTC.

This clone has a handful of counts. J is TRBJ2-3 and V is TRBV19; 9 positions agree with TRBD2. CDR1 and CDR2 from the germline V gene are LNHDA and SQIVND (reference sequence). J gave up 3 bases and V 3 bases, and 13 bases lay outside the gene matches. The CDR3 extends over 18 amino acids. The CDR3 region is CASSMSGGRGGQTDTQYF. The CDR3 nucleotides are TGTGCCAGTAGTATGTCAGGTGGGCGGGGGGGCCAAACAGATACGCAGTATTTT. Complete variable domain (other parts from reference TRBV19 and TRBJ2-3): DGGITQSPKYLFRKEGQNVTLSCEQNLNHDAMYWYRQDPGQGLRLIYYSQIVNDFQKGDIAEGYSVSREKKESFPLTVTSAQKNPTAFYLCASSMSGGRGGQTDTQYFGPGTRLTVL.

The rearrangement links TRBV18 to TRBJ2-3; D is unresolved. This CDR3 comprises 16 residues. The V end lost 6 bases, the J end lost 1 base, and 17 bases lay between the germline ends. Germline V gene data show CDR1 as KGHSH and CDR2 as LQKENI. CDR3 sequence reads: CASSVQGAAGTDTQYF. The CDR3 DNA reads TGTGCCAGCTCGGTACAAGGTGCGGCTGGCACAGATACGCAGTATTTT.

Here the CDR3 DNA reads TGTGCCAGCAGCTTAGGCCGGGGATCAGGGGCTGAAGCTTTCTTT. Encoded protein: CASSLGRGSGAEAFF. The chain is built from TRBV13 and TRBJ1-1; possibly TRBD1 for D (6 bases). This CDR3 spans 15 amino acids. V was clipped by 0 bases and J by 6 bases, with 14 bases between them. Germline values: CDR1 PRHDT, CDR2 FYEKMQ (reference sequence).

This chain joins TRBV19 and TRBJ1-5; 10 positions agree with TRBD1. From germline, CDR1 is LNHDA and CDR2 SQIVND (reference sequence). The V and J ends lost 5 bases and 5 bases, in that order; junction bases with no gene match: 6. The CDR3 length is 15 residues. The CDR3 coding sequence is TGTGCCAGTAGTGCCCAGACAGGGGGCGATCAGCCCCAGCATTTT. This gives the protein CASSAQTGGDQPQHF.